This T cell receptor beta chain was sequenced during a study of blood T cell repertoires in COVID-19. As for the study in general: Symptom resolution, clearance, or two negative PCRs marked the recovered donors of Cohort 3.

In the study's own analysis: The authors estimated nucleated cell counts from reference gene primer amplification. TCRdb keeps only in-frame clones here, not all; method: immunoSEQ multiplex PCR. The DNA gave D and trimming, while V, J and clone size come from that table. The sample shows 200,000 to 250,000 clones, around 90% of them seen only once. The V gene end was trimmed by 8 bases and the J gene end by 3 bases; junction bases not matched to a gene: 9. This CDR3 is built from 15 residues. Germline lookup yields CDR1 LNHDA and CDR2 SQIVND (reference sequence). Participant age was roughly 18 to 100 years, and participants resided in about two dozen US areas.

The chain employs TRBV19 and TRBJ1-1; 10 bases line up with TRBD1. This receptor was obtained from a man between 25 and 39 years old in a cohort exposed to, infected with or recovered from COVID-19 (not recorded which). The sample consisted of PBMCs or T cells enriched from blood (not recorded which). CDR3 bases: TGTGCCAGTTGTTATCGGACAGGGGGGTACACTGAAGCTTTCTTT. Translating it yields CASCYRTGGYTEAFF.